One TCR beta chain is described in this entry. The data derive from a study of blood T cell repertoires in COVID-19. About the study: In each case, the material was cDNA or gDNA derived from T cells, B-cell-depleted T cells, or PBMCs.

TCRdb's table, derived via immunoSEQ multiplex PCR, lists solely in-frame clones and lacks some. Here the sample spans about 58,000 clones, 88% being singletons. Sequenced sample: peripheral blood. The clonotype comes from a woman aged 70-85 years with active COVID-19.

The CDR3 coding sequence is TGTGCCAGCAGCCATGCAGTAGCGGGAGGGGTCTACGAGCAGTACTTC. It translates to CASSHAVAGGVYEQYF. The rearrangement links TRBV3-1 (or the pseudogene TRBV3-2) to TRBJ2-7; 11 nucleotides agree with TRBD2. After removal of 3 bases from V and 3 bases from J, the junction contained 7 bases not matched to a gene. This CDR3 is 16 amino acids long. The V gene's germline CDR1 is LGHDT and CDR2 YNNKEL (reference sequence).